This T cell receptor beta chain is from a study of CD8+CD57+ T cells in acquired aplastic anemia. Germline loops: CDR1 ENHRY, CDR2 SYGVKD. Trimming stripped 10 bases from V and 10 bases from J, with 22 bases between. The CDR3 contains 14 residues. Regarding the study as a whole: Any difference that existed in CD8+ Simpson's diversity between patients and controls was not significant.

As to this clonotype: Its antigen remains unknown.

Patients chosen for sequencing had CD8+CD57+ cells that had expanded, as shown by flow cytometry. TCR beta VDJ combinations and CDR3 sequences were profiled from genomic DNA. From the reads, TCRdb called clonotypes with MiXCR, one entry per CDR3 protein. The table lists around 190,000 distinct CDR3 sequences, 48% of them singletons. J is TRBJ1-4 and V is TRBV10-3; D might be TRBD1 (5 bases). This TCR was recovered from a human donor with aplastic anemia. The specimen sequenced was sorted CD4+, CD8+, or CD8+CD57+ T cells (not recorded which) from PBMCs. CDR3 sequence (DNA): TGTGCCAGCAGCCCTCGACCCGATGGGGGAAAACTGTTTTTT. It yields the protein CASSPRPDGGKLFF.